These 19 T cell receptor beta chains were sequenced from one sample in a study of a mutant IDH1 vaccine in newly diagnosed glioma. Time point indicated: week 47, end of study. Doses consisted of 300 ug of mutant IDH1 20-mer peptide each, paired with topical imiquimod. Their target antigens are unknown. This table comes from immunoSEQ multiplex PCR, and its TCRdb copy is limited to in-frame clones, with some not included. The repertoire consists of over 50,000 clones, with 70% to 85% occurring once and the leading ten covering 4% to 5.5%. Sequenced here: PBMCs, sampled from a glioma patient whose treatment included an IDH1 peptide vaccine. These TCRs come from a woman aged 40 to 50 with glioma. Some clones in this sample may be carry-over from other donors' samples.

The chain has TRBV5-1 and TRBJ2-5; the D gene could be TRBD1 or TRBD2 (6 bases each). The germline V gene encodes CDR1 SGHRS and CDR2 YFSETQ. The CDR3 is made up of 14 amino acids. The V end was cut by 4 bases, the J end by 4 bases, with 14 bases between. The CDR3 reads CASSGGRGAETQYF. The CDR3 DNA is TGCGCCAGCAGCGGGGGGCGGGGAGCAGAGACCCAGTACTTC.

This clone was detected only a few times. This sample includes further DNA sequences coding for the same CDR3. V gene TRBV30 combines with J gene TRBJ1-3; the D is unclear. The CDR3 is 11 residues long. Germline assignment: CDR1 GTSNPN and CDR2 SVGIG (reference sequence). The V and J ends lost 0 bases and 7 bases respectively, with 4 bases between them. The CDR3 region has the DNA TGTGCCTGGAGTGTGGGTAACACCATATATTTT. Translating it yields CAWSVGNTIYF. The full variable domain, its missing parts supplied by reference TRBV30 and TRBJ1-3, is SQTIHQWPATLVQPVGSPLSLECTVEGTSNPNLYWYRQAAGRGLQLLFYSVGIGQISSEVPQNLSASRPQDRQFILSSKKLLLSDSGFYLCAWSVGNTIYFGEGSWLTVV.

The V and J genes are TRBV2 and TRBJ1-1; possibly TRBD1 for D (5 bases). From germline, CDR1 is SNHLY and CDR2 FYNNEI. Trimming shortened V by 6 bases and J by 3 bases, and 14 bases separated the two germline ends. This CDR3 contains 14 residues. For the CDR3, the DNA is TGTGCCAGCAGCGCATTTCAGGGTCACACTGAAGCTTTCTTT. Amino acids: CASSAFQGHTEAFF.

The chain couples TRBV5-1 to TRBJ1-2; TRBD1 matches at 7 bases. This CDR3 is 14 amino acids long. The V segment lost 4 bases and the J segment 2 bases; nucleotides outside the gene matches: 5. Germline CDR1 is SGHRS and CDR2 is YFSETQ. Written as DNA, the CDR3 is TGCGCCAGCAGCCTAGGGGACAGAAACTATGGCTACACCTTC. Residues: CASSLGDRNYGYTF.

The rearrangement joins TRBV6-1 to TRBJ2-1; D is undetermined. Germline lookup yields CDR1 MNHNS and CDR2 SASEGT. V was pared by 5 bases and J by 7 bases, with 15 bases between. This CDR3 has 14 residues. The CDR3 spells CASSLYPYGNEQFF. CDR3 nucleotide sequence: TGTGCCAGCAGTCTTTATCCCTATGGGAATGAGCAGTTCTTC.

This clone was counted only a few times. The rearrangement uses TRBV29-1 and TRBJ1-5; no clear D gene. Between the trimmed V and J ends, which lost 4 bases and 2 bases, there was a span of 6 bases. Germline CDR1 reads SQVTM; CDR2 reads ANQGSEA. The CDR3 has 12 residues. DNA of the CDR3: TGCAGCGTTGCCCAAGGCAATCAGCCCCAGCATTTT. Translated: CSVAQGNQPQHF.

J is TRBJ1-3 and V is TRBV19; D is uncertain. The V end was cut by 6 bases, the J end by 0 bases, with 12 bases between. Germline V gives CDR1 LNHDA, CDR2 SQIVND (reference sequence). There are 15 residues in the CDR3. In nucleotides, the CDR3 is TGTGCCAGTAGCCAGCTCGGGGTCTCTGGAAACACCATATATTTT. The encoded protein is CASSQLGVSGNTIYF.

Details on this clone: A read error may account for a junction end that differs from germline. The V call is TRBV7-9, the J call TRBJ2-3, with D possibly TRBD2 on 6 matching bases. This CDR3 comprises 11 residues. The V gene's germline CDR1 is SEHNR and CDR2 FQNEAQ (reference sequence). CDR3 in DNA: TGTGCCACCACTAGCACGGATACGCAGTATTTT. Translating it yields CATTSTDTQYF.

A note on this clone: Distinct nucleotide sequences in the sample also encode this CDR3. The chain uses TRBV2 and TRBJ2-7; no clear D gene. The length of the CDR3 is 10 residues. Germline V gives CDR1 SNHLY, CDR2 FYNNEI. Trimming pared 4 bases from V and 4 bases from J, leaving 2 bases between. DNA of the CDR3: TGTGCCAGCAGTGGATACGAGCAGTACTTC. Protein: CASSGYEQYF.

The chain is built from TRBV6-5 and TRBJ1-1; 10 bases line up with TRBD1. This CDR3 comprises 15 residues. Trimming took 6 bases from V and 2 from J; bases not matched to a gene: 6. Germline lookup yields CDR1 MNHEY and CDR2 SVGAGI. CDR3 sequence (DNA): TGTGCCAGCAGCCTGACAGGGGGCCGTAACACTGAAGCTTTCTTT. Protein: CASSLTGGRNTEAFF.

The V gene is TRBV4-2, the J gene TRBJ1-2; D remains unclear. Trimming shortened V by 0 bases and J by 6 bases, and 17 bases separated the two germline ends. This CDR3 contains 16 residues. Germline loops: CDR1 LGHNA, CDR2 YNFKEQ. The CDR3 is CASSQDPRTAVDGYTF. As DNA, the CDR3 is TGTGCCAGCAGCCAAGATCCAAGGACCGCCGTGGATGGCTACACCTTC.

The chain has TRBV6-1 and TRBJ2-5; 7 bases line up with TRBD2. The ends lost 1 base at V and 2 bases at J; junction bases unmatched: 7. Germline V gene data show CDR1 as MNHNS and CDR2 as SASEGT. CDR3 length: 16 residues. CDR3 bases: TGTGCCAGCAGTGAAGAGACCGGGACTATACAAGAGACCCAGTACTTC. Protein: CASSEETGTIQETQYF.

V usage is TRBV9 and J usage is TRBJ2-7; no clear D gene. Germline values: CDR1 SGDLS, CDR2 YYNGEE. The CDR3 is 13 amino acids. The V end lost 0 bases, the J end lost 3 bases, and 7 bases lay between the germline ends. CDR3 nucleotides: TGTGCCAGCAGCGTAGACGACGTCTACGAGCAGTACTTC. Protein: CASSVDDVYEQYF.

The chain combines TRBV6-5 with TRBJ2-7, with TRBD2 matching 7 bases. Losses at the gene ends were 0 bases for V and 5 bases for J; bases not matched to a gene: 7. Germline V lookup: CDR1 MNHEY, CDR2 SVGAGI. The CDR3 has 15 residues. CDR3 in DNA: TGTGCCAGCAGTTACTCGGGGCTAGCGGCTGACGAGCAGTACTTC. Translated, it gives CASSYSGLAADEQYF.

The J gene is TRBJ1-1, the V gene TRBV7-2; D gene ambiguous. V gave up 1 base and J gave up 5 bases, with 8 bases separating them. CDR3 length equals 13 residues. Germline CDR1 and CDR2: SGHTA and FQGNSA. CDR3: CASSLDQRTEAFF. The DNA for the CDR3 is TGTGCCAGCAGCTTAGATCAAAGGACTGAAGCTTTCTTT.

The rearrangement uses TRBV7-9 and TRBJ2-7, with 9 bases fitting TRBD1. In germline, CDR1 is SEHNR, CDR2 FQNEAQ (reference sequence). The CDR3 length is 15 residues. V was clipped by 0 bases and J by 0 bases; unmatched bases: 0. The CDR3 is CASSLATGGSYEQYF. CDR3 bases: TGTGCCAGCAGCTTAGCGACAGGGGGCTCCTACGAGCAGTACTTC.

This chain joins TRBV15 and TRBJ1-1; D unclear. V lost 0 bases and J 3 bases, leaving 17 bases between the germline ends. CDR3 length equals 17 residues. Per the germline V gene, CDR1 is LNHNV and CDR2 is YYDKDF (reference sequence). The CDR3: CATSRENIKDLDTEAFF. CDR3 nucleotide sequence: TGTGCCACCAGCAGAGAGAATATAAAAGATCTGGACACTGAAGCTTTCTTT.

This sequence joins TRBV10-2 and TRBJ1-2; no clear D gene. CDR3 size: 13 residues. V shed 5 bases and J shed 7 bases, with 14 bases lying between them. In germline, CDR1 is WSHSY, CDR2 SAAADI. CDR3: CASSSLRVAGYTF. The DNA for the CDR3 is TGCGCCAGCAGTTCCCTAAGGGTCGCTGGCTACACCTTC.

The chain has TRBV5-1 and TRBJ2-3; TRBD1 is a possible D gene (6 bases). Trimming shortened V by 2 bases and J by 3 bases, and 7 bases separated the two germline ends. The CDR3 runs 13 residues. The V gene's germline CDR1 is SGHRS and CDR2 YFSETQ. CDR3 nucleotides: TGCGCCAGCAGCTTAACAGGGACAGATACGCAGTATTTT. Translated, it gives CASSLTGTDTQYF. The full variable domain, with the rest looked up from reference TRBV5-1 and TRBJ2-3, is KAGVTQTPRYLIKTRGQQVTLSCSPISGHRSVSWYQQTPGQGLQFLFEYFSETQRNKGNFPGRFSGRQFSNSRSEMNVSTLELGDSALYLCASSLTGTDTQYFGPGTRLTVL.